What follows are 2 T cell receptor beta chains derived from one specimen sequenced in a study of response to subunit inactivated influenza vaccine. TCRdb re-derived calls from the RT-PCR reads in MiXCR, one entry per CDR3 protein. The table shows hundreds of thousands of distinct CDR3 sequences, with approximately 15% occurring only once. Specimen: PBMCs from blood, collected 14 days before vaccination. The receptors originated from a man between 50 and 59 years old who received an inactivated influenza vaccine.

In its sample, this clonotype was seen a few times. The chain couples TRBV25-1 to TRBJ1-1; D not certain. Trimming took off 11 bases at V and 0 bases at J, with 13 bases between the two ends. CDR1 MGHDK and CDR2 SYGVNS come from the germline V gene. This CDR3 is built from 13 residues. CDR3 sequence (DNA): TGTGCCTCACGGACGGACCTGAACACTGAAGCTTTCTTT. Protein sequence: CASRTDLNTEAFF. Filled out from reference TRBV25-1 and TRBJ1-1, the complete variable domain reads EADIYQTPRYLVIGTGKKITLECSQTMGHDKMYWYQQDPGMELHLIHYSYGVNSTEKGDLSSESTVSRIRTEHFPLTLESARPSHTSQYLCASRTDLNTEAFFGQGTRLTVV.

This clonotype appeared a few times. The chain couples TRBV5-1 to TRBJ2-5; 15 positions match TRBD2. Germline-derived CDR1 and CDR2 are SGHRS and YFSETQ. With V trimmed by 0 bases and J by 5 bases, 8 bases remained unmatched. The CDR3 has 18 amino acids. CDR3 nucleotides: TGCGCCAGCAGCTTGGCTCGGACTAGCGGGAGGGCTCAGGAGACCCAGTACTTC. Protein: CASSLARTSGRAQETQYF.